This T cell receptor (beta chain) was recorded in a study of T-cell reconstitution after alpha-beta-depleted transplantation in children. Overall study findings and caveats: Elevated TCRbeta diversity at day 60 was traced, in some patients, to surviving recipient T cells and thymic progenitors. From newly produced T cells came most of the T-cell counts and diversity one year after transplant. About two months after transplant, alpha-beta T cells reportedly came from several hundred expanded graft clones.

Preparation of the TCRbeta library involved a method that used unique molecular identifiers. TCRdb reprocessed the PCR reads with MiXCR, giving one entry per CDR3 protein. The sample lists over 200,000 distinct CDR3 sequences, roughly 11% occurring once. This clonotype was detected a few times. Its antigen is not identified. The ends were cut back, 4 bases at V and 9 bases at J, with 19 bases in the middle. CDR1 and CDR2 (germline): SGHDN, FVKESK. The CDR3 sequence is 15 residues long. Sequenced material: PBMCs, taken before TCRalphabeta/CD19-depleted stem cell transplant. V usage is TRBV14 and J usage is TRBJ1-5; D is undetermined. The source is a child less than two years old with acute myeloid leukemia, due to receive a stem cell transplant. CDR3 sequence (DNA): TGTGCCAGCAGCCTAAACTACGTAGGGCCAGGGCCCCAGCATTTT. Amino acids: CASSLNYVGPGPQHF.